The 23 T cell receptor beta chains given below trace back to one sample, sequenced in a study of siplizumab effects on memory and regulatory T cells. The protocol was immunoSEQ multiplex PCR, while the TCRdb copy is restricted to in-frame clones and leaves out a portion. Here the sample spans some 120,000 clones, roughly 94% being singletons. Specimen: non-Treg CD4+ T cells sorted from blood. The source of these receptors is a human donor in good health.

As DNA, the CDR3 is TGTGCCAGCAGCCCGGGGACTTGGTACGAGCAGTACTTC. The encoded protein is CASSPGTWYEQYF. This chain links TRBV7-8 with TRBJ2-7; D is perhaps TRBD2 (6 bases). V was shortened by 5 bases and J by 4 bases, with 12 bases between the two germline ends. CDR1 is SGHVS and CDR2 is FQNEAQ in the germline V gene. The CDR3 runs to 13 residues.

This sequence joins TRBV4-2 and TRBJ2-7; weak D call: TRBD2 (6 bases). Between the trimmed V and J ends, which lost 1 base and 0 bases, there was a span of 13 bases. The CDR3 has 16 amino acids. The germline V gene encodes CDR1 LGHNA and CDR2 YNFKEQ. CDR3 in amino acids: CASSQGLAPFSYEQYF. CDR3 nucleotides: TGTGCCAGCAGCCAAGGCCTAGCGCCTTTCTCCTACGAGCAGTACTTC.

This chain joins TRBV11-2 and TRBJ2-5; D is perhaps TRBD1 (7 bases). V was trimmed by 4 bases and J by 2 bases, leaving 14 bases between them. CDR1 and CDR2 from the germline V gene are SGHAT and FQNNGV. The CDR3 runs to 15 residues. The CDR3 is CASSYGGTAQETQYF. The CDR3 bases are TGTGCCAGCAGCTATGGCGGGACAGCTCAAGAGACCCAGTACTTC.

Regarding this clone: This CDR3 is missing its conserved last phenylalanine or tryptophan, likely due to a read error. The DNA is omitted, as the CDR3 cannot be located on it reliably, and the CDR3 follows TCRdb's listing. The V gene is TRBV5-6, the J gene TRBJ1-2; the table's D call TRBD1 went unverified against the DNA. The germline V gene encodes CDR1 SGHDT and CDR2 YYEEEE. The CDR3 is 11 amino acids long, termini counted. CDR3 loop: CASSRGTAPLL.

CDR3 sequence (DNA): TGTGCCAGCAGGCCGGGGTTGGGCAATCAGCCCCAGCATTTT. Its protein product is CASRPGLGNQPQHF. The gene calls are TRBV6-6 and TRBJ1-5; unclear D gene. Deletions cut 6 bases from V and 2 bases from J, with 11 bases between. Germline V gene lookup returns CDR1 MNHNY and CDR2 SVGAGI (reference sequence). This CDR3 comprises 14 residues.

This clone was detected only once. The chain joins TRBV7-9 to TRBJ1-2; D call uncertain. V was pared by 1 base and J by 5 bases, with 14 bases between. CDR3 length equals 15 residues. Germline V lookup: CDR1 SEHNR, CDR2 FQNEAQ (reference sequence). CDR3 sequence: CASSLEGGLTYGYTF. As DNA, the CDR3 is TGTGCCAGCAGCTTAGAGGGTGGCTTAACGTATGGCTACACCTTC.

Here the CDR3 DNA reads TGTGCCAGCAGCTCGGGACAGCAAGAGACCCAGTACTTC. Translation: CASSSGQQETQYF. This chain links TRBV5-8 with TRBJ2-5, with 7 bases matching TRBD1. V shed 3 bases, J shed 2 bases, and the junction held 1 base outside the gene matches. Germline values: CDR1 SGHTS, CDR2 YDEGEE. There are 13 residues in the CDR3.

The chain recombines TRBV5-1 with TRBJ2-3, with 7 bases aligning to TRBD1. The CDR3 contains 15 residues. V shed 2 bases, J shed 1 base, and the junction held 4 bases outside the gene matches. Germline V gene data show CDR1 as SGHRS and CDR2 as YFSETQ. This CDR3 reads CASSFGTVRTDTQYF. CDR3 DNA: TGCGCCAGCAGCTTCGGGACAGTGCGCACAGATACGCAGTATTTT.

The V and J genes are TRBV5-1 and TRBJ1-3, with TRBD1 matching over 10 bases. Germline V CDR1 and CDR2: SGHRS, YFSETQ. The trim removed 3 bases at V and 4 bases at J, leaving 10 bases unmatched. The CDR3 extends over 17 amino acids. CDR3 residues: CASSSTLGTGAGNTIYF. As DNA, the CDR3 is TGCGCCAGCAGCTCCACCTTAGGGACAGGGGCAGGAAACACCATATATTTT.

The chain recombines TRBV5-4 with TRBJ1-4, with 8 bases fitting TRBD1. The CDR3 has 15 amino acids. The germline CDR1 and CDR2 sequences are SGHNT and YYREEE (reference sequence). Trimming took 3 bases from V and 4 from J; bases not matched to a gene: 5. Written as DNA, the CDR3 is TGTGCCAGCAGCTCAACAGGGGGTTTTAATGAAAAACTGTTTTTT. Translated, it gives CASSSTGGFNEKLFF.

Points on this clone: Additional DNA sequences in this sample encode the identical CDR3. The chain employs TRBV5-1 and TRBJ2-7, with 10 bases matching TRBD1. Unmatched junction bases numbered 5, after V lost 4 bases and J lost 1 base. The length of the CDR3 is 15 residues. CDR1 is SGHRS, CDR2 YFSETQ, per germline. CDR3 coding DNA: TGCGCCAGCAGCCTGACAGGGGGCCATTCCTACGAGCAGTACTTC. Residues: CASSLTGGHSYEQYF.

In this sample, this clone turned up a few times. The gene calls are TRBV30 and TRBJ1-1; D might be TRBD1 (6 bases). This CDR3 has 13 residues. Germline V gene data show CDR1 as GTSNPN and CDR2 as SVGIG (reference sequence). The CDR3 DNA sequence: TGTGCTAGGAGGCAGGGGCGGAACACTGAAGCTTTCTTT. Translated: CARRQGRNTEAFF.

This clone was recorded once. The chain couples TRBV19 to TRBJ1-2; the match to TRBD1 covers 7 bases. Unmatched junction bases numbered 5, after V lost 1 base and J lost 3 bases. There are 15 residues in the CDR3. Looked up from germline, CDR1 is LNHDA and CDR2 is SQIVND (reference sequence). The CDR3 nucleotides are TGTGCCAGTAGTATAGGCGGGACAGAATACTATGGCTACACCTTC. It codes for CASSIGGTEYYGYTF.

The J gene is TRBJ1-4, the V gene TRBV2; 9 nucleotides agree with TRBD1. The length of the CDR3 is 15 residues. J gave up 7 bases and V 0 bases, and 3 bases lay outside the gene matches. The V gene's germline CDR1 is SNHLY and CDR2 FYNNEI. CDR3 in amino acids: CASSEATGGGEKLFF. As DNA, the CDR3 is TGTGCCAGCAGTGAAGCGACAGGGGGAGGTGAAAAACTGTTTTTT.

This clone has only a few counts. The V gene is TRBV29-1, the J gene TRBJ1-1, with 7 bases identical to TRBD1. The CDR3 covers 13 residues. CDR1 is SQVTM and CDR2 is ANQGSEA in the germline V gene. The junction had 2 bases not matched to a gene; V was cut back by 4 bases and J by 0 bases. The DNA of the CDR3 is TGCAGCGTTGCGGGACAGATGAACACTGAAGCTTTCTTT. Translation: CSVAGQMNTEAFF.

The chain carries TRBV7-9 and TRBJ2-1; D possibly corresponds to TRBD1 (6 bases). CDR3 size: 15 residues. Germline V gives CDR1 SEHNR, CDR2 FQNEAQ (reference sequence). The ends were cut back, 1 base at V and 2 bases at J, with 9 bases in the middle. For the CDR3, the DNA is TGTGCCAGCAGCTTAGACAGGGCCACCTACAATGAGCAGTTCTTC. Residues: CASSLDRATYNEQFF.

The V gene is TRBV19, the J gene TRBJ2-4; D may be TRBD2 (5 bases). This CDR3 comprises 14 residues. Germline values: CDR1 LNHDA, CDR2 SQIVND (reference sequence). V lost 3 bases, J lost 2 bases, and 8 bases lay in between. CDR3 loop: CASSITGTKNIQYF. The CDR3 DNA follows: TGTGCCAGTAGTATTACCGGGACCAAAAACATTCAGTACTTC.

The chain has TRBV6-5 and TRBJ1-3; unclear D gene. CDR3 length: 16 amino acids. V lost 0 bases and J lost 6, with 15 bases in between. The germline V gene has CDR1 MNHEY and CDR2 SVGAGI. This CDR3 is CASSYSRKTGKNTIYF. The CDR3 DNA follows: TGTGCCAGCAGTTACTCGAGGAAGACGGGGAAAAACACCATATATTTT.

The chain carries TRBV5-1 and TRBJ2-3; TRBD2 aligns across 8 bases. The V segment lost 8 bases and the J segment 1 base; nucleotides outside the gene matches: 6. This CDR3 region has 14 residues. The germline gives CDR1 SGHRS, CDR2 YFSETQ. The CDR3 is CASSLAGGTDTQYF. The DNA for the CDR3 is TGCGCCAGTAGCCTAGCGGGTGGCACAGATACGCAGTATTTT.

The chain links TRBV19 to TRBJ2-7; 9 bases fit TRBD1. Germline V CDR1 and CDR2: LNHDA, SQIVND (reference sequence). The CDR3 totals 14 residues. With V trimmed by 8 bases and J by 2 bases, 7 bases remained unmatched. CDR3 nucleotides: TGTGCCAGTGGTCGGACAGGGGTCACCTACGAGCAGTACTTC. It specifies CASGRTGVTYEQYF.

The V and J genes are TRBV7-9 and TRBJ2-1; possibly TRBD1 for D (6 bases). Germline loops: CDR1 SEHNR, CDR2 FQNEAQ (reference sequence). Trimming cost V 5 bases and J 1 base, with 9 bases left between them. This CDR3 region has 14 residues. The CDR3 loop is CASSPQGSYNEQFF. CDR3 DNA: TGTGCCAGCAGCCCACAGGGTTCCTACAATGAGCAGTTCTTC.

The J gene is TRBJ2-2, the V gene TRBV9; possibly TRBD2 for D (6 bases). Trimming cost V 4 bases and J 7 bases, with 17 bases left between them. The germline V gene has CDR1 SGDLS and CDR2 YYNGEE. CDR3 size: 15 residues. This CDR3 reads CASSKPTSGVGELFF. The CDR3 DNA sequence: TGTGCCAGCAGCAAACCGACTAGTGGGGTCGGGGAGCTGTTTTTT.

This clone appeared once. As DNA, the CDR3 is TGTGCCAGCTCACCACTCGCGACAGGGACCTATGGCTACACCTTC. It is translated as CASSPLATGTYGYTF. The V gene is TRBV18, the J gene TRBJ1-2; 7 bases align to TRBD1. Trimming took 1 base from V and 4 from J; bases not matched to a gene: 6. The V gene's germline CDR1 is KGHSH and CDR2 LQKENI. The CDR3 contains 15 residues.